Listed below are T cell receptor beta chains from one sample, sequenced in a study of T cell responses to AZD1222 COVID-19 vaccine. The table came from immunoSEQ multiplex PCR; TCRdb's copy has only in-frame clones and leaves some out. The sample contains over 65,000 clones, about 86% of which appear only once. The sample in question was peripheral blood, obtained on day 0 of AZD1222 vaccination. These receptors were obtained from an adult in good health. CDR3s include the opening cysteine and the closing phenylalanine or tryptophan. The D gene is left open where the match is weak. Size tells how often a clone was seen (once, few, many) or the class of an expanded clone, and some rows leave it out.

once,TRBD1,TRBV28,TRBJ1-2,CASSLSWRGQLYGYTF,TGTGCCAGCAGTTTATCGTGGCGGGGACAGCTATATGGCTACACCTTC
.,.,TRBV19,TRBJ1-1,CASSIGSGGNTEAFF,TGTGCCAGTAGTATAGGTTCAGGAGGGAACACTGAAGCTTTCTTT
.,.,TRBV2,TRBJ2-3,CASSGRHGSTDTQYF,TGTGCCAGCAGTGGCCGACACGGGTCAACAGATACGCAGTATTTT
few,.,TRBV10-3,TRBJ1-1,CAISESTGITEAFF,TGTGCCATCAGTGAGTCGACAGGAATCACTGAAGCTTTCTTT
.,TRBD1,TRBV6-5,TRBJ1-1,CASRDRGVGAEAFF,TGTGCCAGCCGGGACAGGGGCGTCGGGGCTGAAGCTTTCTTT
.,.,TRBV28,TRBJ1-2,CASRGQDRPNYGYTF,TGTGCCAGCAGGGGACAAGACAGGCCGAACTATGGCTACACCTTC
many,.,TRBV7-9,TRBJ1-5,CASSYSMESNQPQHF,TGTGCCAGCAGCTACAGTATGGAGTCGAATCAGCCCCAGCATTTT
.,.,TRBV27,TRBJ1-5,CASSLSIQAGAQPQHF,TGTGCCAGCAGTTTATCGATACAGGCGGGGGCTCAGCCCCAGCATTTT
.,.,TRBV7-9,TRBJ2-3,CASSLRGDRAQYF,TGTGCCAGCAGCTTAAGAGGAGATCGCGCGCAGTATTTT
.,TRBD1,TRBV5-1,TRBJ2-7,CASSISGTGVFYEQYF,TGCGCCAGCAGCATCTCCGGGACAGGGGTTTTCTACGAGCAGTACTTC
once,.,TRBV6-2/TRBV6-3,TRBJ2-3,CASSYRRSWTTTSTDTQYF,TGTGCCAGCAGTTACCGGCGGTCCTGGACCACAACTAGCACAGATACGCAGTATTTT
few,TRBD2,TRBV27,TRBJ2-5,CASSSLFGSGGETQYF,TGTGCCAGCAGTTCCCTCTTTGGGAGCGGGGGGGAGACCCAGTACTTC
.,.,TRBV9,TRBJ2-1,CASSPGEYNEQFF,TGTGCCAGCAGCCCTGGGGAGTACAATGAGCAGTTCTTC
.,TRBD1,TRBV7-2,TRBJ1-2,CASSSGQVYGYTF,TGTGCCAGCAGCTCGGGACAGGTCTATGGCTACACCTTC
.,.,TRBV6-1,TRBJ1-5,CASSDRGGQPQHF,TGTGCCAGCAGTGATCGAGGAGGTCAGCCCCAGCATTTT
.,TRBD1,TRBV28,TRBJ2-7,CASSGAGQGNSYEQYF,TGTGCCAGCAGTGGAGCGGGACAGGGGAACTCCTACGAGCAGTACTTC
.,TRBD1,TRBV24-1,TRBJ1-1,CATSRQGTEAFF,TGTGCCACCAGTCGACAGGGGACTGAAGCTTTCTTT
few,TRBD2,TRBV4-1,TRBJ2-7,CASSQDRTSGGTKQYF,TGCGCCAGCAGCCAAGATCGGACTAGCGGGGGGACGAAGCAGTACTTC
.,.,TRBV5-6,TRBJ1-2,CASSLDGLGVGYTF,TGTGCCAGCAGCTTGGACGGATTGGGTGTTGGCTACACCTTC
.,.,TRBV2,TRBJ2-2,CASSVATNTGELFF,TGTGCCAGCAGTGTGGCGACCAACACCGGGGAGCTGTTTTTT
once,TRBD1,TRBV12-3/TRBV12-4,TRBJ2-7,CASSAGQGYEQYF,TGTGCCAGCAGTGCGGGACAGGGCTACGAGCAGTACTTC
once,TRBD1,TRBV6-5,TRBJ2-3,CASRGTGGGDTQYF,TGTGCCAGCAGAGGAACAGGGGGCGGCGATACGCAGTATTTT
.,.,TRBV20-1,TRBJ2-7,CSASSLARVYEQYF,TGCAGTGCTAGTTCTCTAGCGAGGGTCTACGAGCAGTACTTC
.,.,TRBV29-1,TRBJ2-7,CSVERTSPSYEQYF,TGCAGCGTTGAGAGGACGTCACCTTCCTACGAGCAGTACTTC
.,TRBD1,TRBV11-2,TRBJ2-2,CASSPKTGTGGRGTGELFF,TGTGCCAGCAGCCCGAAAACTGGGACAGGGGGAAGGGGCACCGGGGAGCTGTTTTTT
.,.,TRBV6-5,TRBJ2-7,CASSSLYEQYF,TGTGCCAGCAGTTCGCTTTACGAGCAGTACTTC
.,.,TRBV10-3,TRBJ2-1,CAINEGGEQFF,TGTGCCATCAACGAGGGGGGGGAGCAGTTCTTC
.,TRBD1,TRBV7-7,TRBJ1-1,CASSLDRATEAFF,TGTGCTAGCAGCCTTGACAGGGCCACTGAAGCTTTCTTT
.,.,TRBV2,TRBJ1-1,CASSDEGETEAFF,TGTGCCAGCAGTGATGAGGGGGAAACTGAAGCTTTCTTT